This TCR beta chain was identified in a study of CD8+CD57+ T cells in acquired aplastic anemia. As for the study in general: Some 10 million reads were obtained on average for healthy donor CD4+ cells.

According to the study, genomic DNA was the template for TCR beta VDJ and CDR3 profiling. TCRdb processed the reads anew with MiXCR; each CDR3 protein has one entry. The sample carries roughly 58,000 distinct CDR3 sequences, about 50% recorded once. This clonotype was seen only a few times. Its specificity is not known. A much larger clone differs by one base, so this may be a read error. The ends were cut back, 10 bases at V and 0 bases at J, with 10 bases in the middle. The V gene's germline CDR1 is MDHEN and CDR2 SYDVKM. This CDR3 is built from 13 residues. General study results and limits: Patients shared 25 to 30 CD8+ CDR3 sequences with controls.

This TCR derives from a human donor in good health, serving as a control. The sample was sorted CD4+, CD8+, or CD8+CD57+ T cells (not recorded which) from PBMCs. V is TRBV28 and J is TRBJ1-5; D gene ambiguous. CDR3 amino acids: CATTDLSNQPQHF. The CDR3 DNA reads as TGTGCCACCACTGACCTTAGCAATCAGCCCCAGCATTTT.